This paragraph reports one T cell receptor (beta chain). Its antigen remains unknown. Germline CDR1 SNHLY, CDR2 FYNNEI. V gave up 4 bases and J gave up 4 bases, with 17 bases separating them. The CDR3 is 15 residues long. From RNA transcripts, TCR beta CDR3 regions were amplified. The TCR CDR3 first-round RT-PCR relied on the HTBI primer set. TCRdb independently ran MiXCR on the multiplex PCR reads; one entry per CDR3 protein. The profile shows fewer than 750,000 distinct CDR3 sequences, 14% to 15% of them singletons. This specimen belongs to a study of T cells in Graves' hyperthyroidism and ophthalmopathy. Study outcomes and limitations: Most thyroid clonotypes with frequency above 0.001 were detected in blood.

The cohort's ophthalmopathy patients, a group with duration under 3 months, had a Clinical Activity Score of at least 3 and a NOSPECS grade of at least 4. This receptor was taken from a woman aged 40 to 50 with Graves' ophthalmopathy. Sequencing was done on a sample of blood. The J gene is TRBJ2-7, the V gene TRBV2; tentatively, D is TRBD2 (5 bases). CDR3 residues: CASSVAAANQYEQYF. CDR3 DNA sequence: TGTGCCAGCAGTGTCGCAGCGGCGAACCAGTACGAGCAGTACTTC. The full variable domain, its missing parts supplied by reference TRBV2 and TRBJ2-7, is EPEVTQTPSHQVTQMGQEVILRCVPISNHLYFYWYRQILGQKVEFLVSFYNNEISEKSEIFDDQFSVERPDGSNFTLKIRSTKLEDSAMYFCASSVAAANQYEQYFGPGTRLTVT.